Listed below are T cell receptor beta chains from one sample, sequenced in a study of T cells in Graves' hyperthyroidism and ophthalmopathy. TCRdb processed the multiplex PCR reads anew with MiXCR; each CDR3 protein has one entry. The sample holds about 610,000 distinct CDR3 sequences; around 15% are singletons and the top ten take more than 3%. Sequenced input: blood. All receptors derive from a woman aged 40 to 55 with Graves' ophthalmopathy. Each CDR3 is given with its conserved first and last residue. The order of the fields is V gene, J gene, D gene, clone size, CDR3 DNA, CDR3 protein. D genes are given only for firm matches. Expanded clones get a size class; other rows say once, few or many, or leave the size out.

TRBV6-5,TRBJ2-5,-,few,TGTGCCAGCAGTTACTTGGGTAGCAATGAAGAGACCCAGTACTTC,CASSYLGSNEETQYF
TRBV7-8,TRBJ2-7,-,many,TGTGCCAGCAGCTCGAGGACTATTCTCTACGAGCAGTACTTC,CASSSRTILYEQYF
TRBV29-1,TRBJ1-1,-,-,TGCAGCGTTGAAATTTTAGGCGCTGAAGCTTTCTTT,CSVEILGAEAFF
TRBV5-1,TRBJ2-5,TRBD2,-,TGCGCCAGCAGCGCCGGGACTAGCGGGAGTGTGATTTTGGAGACCCAGTACTTC,CASSAGTSGSVILETQYF
TRBV20-1,TRBJ1-2,-,many,TGCAGTGCTAGACGGGACGGATCCTATGGCTACACCTTC,CSARRDGSYGYTF
TRBV10-3,TRBJ2-7,-,few,TGTGCCATCAGTGAGTCGAGACAGAACTACGAGCAGTACTTC,CAISESRQNYEQYF
TRBV28,TRBJ2-1,TRBD1,-,TGTGCCAGCAGTTTATCGGGACAGGGCAATGAGCAGTTCTTC,CASSLSGQGNEQFF
TRBV7-9,TRBJ2-7,TRBD1,many,TGTGCCAGCAGCTTATCCCGGACAGGCTACGAGCAGTACTTC,CASSLSRTGYEQYF
TRBV7-9,TRBJ2-7,-,few,TGTGCCAGCAGCTCCGAGCGGGTTAGGGATCTCGAGCAGTACTTC,CASSSERVRDLEQYF
TRBV3-1,TRBJ2-1,TRBD1,many,TGTGCCAGCAGCCAAGACAGGGACAGGGACAATGAGCAGTTCTTC,CASSQDRDRDNEQFF
TRBV20-1,TRBJ2-1,-,few,TGCAGTGCTACCCAGTGGTCGGGTTACAATGAGCAGTTCTTC,CSATQWSGYNEQFF
TRBV20-1,TRBJ1-2,-,many,TGCAGTGCTAGTCCCAGGAATTTGGTGGGCTACACCTTC,CSASPRNLVGYTF
TRBV20-1,TRBJ2-4,TRBD1,-,TGCAGTGCTAGACCCGGGACAGGGGCCGGGTTGGACATTCAGTACTTC,CSARPGTGAGLDIQYF
TRBV3-1,TRBJ2-1,-,-,TGTGCCAGCAGCCTCGGAGGACGGGGGTTAAATGAGCAGTTCTTC,CASSLGGRGLNEQFF